The rows below give T cell receptor beta chains drawn from one sample of a study of cytomegalovirus exposure and HLA in healthy donors. The assay was immunoSEQ multiplex PCR, and TCRdb's table has in-frame clones only and misses some. The sample holds 110,000 to 150,000 clones, approximately 83% seen once. Sequenced input: PBMCs. The receptor set was obtained from a man in his forties or fifties in good health and CMV-seropositive. Each CDR3 is given with its conserved first and last residue. Each record gives: J gene, D gene, clone size, V gene, CDR3 protein, CDR3 DNA. D genes are given only for firm matches. The size of a clone is reported for some rows only, either as once, few or many, or as a class for expanded clones.

j_call: TRBJ1-4; d_call: TRBD1; clone_size: -; v_call: TRBV2; cdr3_aa: CASRVGQSTNEKLFF; cdr3_nt: TGTGCCAGCAGGGTGGGACAGTCAACTAATGAAAAACTGTTTTTT
j_call: TRBJ1-4; d_call: TRBD1; clone_size: -; v_call: TRBV5-1; cdr3_aa: CASSDTGQAESGLFF; cdr3_nt: TGCGCCAGCAGCGATACGGGACAGGCGGAATCGGGACTGTTTTTT
j_call: TRBJ2-5; d_call: -; clone_size: -; v_call: TRBV19; cdr3_aa: CASSMGRETQYF; cdr3_nt: TGTGCCAGTAGTATGGGGAGGGAGACCCAGTACTTC
j_call: TRBJ1-5; d_call: -; clone_size: once; v_call: TRBV30; cdr3_aa: CAWSVGPWSVQPQHF; cdr3_nt: TGTGCCTGGAGTGTGGGCCCCTGGTCGGTTCAGCCCCAGCATTTT
j_call: TRBJ1-1; d_call: -; clone_size: -; v_call: TRBV21-1; cdr3_aa: CASSIEGGPCGSLNTEAFF; cdr3_nt: TGTGCCAGCAGCATCGAAGGGGGCCCCTGTGGATCCTTGAACACTGAAGCTTTCTTT
j_call: TRBJ1-2; d_call: TRBD1; clone_size: -; v_call: TRBV30; cdr3_aa: CAWAGQGLRGYTF; cdr3_nt: TGTGCCTGGGCGGGACAGGGCCTGCGTGGCTACACCTTC
j_call: TRBJ1-1; d_call: -; clone_size: -; v_call: TRBV18; cdr3_aa: CASSPRQGAAEAFF; cdr3_nt: TGTGCCAGCTCACCTAGACAAGGGGCCGCTGAAGCTTTCTTT
j_call: TRBJ1-2; d_call: TRBD1; clone_size: few; v_call: TRBV19; cdr3_aa: CASSGPGQVIYGYTF; cdr3_nt: TGTGCCAGTAGTGGACCGGGACAGGTGATCTATGGCTACACCTTC
j_call: TRBJ2-2; d_call: TRBD1; clone_size: -; v_call: TRBV30; cdr3_aa: CAWSGPGQMNTGELFF; cdr3_nt: TGTGCCTGGAGTGGACCGGGACAGATGAACACCGGGGAGCTGTTTTTT
j_call: TRBJ2-5; d_call: TRBD1; clone_size: -; v_call: TRBV18; cdr3_aa: CASSRTSQGAGETQYF; cdr3_nt: TGTGCCAGCTCTCGGACCAGTCAGGGGGCGGGAGAGACCCAGTACTTC
j_call: TRBJ2-1; d_call: -; clone_size: few; v_call: TRBV11-1; cdr3_aa: CASSPREVVRYNEQFF; cdr3_nt: TGTGCCAGCAGCCCGCGTGAAGTGGTCCGTTACAATGAGCAGTTCTTC
j_call: TRBJ2-7; d_call: TRBD2; clone_size: -; v_call: TRBV7-9; cdr3_aa: CASSPRTPGLAYF; cdr3_nt: TGTGCCAGCAGCCCCCGGACACCGGGACTAGCATACTTC
j_call: TRBJ2-7; d_call: TRBD1; clone_size: -; v_call: TRBV9; cdr3_aa: CASSPRDRGNEQYF; cdr3_nt: TGTGCCAGCAGCCCCCGGGACAGGGGAAACGAGCAGTACTTC
j_call: TRBJ1-2; d_call: -; clone_size: -; v_call: TRBV4-3; cdr3_aa: CASSQGPPGMGGYTF; cdr3_nt: TGCGCCAGCAGCCAAGGCCCGCCGGGTATGGGTGGCTACACCTTC
j_call: TRBJ2-3; d_call: TRBD1; clone_size: once; v_call: TRBV2; cdr3_aa: CASRKTPGQGGDTQYF; cdr3_nt: TGTGCCAGCAGGAAGACTCCGGGACAGGGCGGGGATACGCAGTATTTT
j_call: TRBJ2-2; d_call: -; clone_size: -; v_call: TRBV7-9; cdr3_aa: CASSSRGVDTGELFF; cdr3_nt: TGTGCCAGCAGCTCCAGGGGGGTCGACACCGGGGAGCTGTTTTTT
j_call: TRBJ2-6; d_call: TRBD1; clone_size: -; v_call: TRBV10-3; cdr3_aa: CAIGRTGSGANVLTF; cdr3_nt: TGTGCCATCGGAAGGACAGGGTCCGGGGCCAACGTCCTGACTTTC
j_call: TRBJ1-1; d_call: -; clone_size: -; v_call: TRBV18; cdr3_aa: CASSLRSEANTEAFF; cdr3_nt: TGTGCCAGCTCCCTACGGAGCGAGGCGAACACTGAAGCTTTCTTT
j_call: TRBJ1-6; d_call: TRBD1; clone_size: -; v_call: TRBV2; cdr3_aa: CASSWTGGFSSYNSPLHF; cdr3_nt: TGTGCCAGCAGTTGGACAGGGGGTTTTAGCTCCTATAATTCACCCCTCCACTTT
j_call: TRBJ2-5; d_call: -; clone_size: -; v_call: TRBV7-9; cdr3_aa: CASSLTGVVQETQYF; cdr3_nt: TGTGCCAGCAGCTTAACCGGGGTTGTACAAGAGACCCAGTACTTC
j_call: TRBJ1-6; d_call: -; clone_size: -; v_call: TRBV30; cdr3_aa: CAWSKGPRSPLHF; cdr3_nt: TGTGCCTGGAGTAAGGGGCCCCGGTCACCCCTCCACTTT
j_call: TRBJ1-4; d_call: -; clone_size: -; v_call: TRBV25-1; cdr3_aa: CASSERGRGAEKLFF; cdr3_nt: TGTGCCAGCAGTGAAAGGGGGAGGGGTGCGGAAAAACTGTTTTTT
j_call: TRBJ1-2; d_call: TRBD1; clone_size: -; v_call: TRBV5-6; cdr3_aa: CASSLIWTGGDYGYTF; cdr3_nt: TGTGCCAGCAGCCTAATTTGGACAGGGGGAGACTATGGCTACACCTTC
j_call: TRBJ1-1; d_call: -; clone_size: -; v_call: TRBV30; cdr3_aa: CAWSTRQKNTEAFF; cdr3_nt: TGTGCCTGGAGTACGAGACAGAAGAACACTGAAGCTTTCTTT
j_call: TRBJ1-1; d_call: -; clone_size: -; v_call: TRBV4-3; cdr3_aa: CASSPEGLGSNTEAFF; cdr3_nt: TGCGCCAGCAGCCCGGAGGGGCTAGGCTCGAACACTGAAGCTTTCTTT
j_call: TRBJ2-3; d_call: TRBD2; clone_size: -; v_call: TRBV6-6; cdr3_aa: CASRTSGISDTQYF; cdr3_nt: TGTGCCTCCCGGACTAGCGGGATTTCAGATACGCAGTATTTT
j_call: TRBJ2-7; d_call: -; clone_size: -; v_call: TRBV10-3; cdr3_aa: CAIRPTGNSYEQYF; cdr3_nt: TGTGCCATCAGACCGACAGGAAACTCCTACGAGCAGTACTTC
j_call: TRBJ1-1; d_call: -; clone_size: -; v_call: TRBV19; cdr3_aa: CASSIGGETEAFF; cdr3_nt: TGTGCCAGTAGTATCGGAGGCGAAACTGAAGCTTTCTTT
j_call: TRBJ2-1; d_call: TRBD1; clone_size: -; v_call: TRBV2; cdr3_aa: CASPRGQGASYNEQFF; cdr3_nt: TGTGCCAGCCCCCGAGGGCAGGGGGCGTCCTACAATGAGCAGTTCTTC
j_call: TRBJ2-7; d_call: TRBD2; clone_size: once; v_call: TRBV7-3; cdr3_aa: CASSLTRTQTSGIHEQYF; cdr3_nt: TGTGCCAGCAGCTTAACCCGGACCCAGACTAGCGGGATCCACGAGCAGTACTTC
j_call: TRBJ1-2; d_call: TRBD1; clone_size: few; v_call: TRBV27; cdr3_aa: CASSRTGTGGSGGYTF; cdr3_nt: TGTGCCAGCAGCCGGACCGGGACAGGGGGCTCGGGTGGCTACACCTTC
j_call: TRBJ1-2; d_call: -; clone_size: -; v_call: TRBV4-1; cdr3_aa: CASSQDRYGYTF; cdr3_nt: TGCGCCAGCAGCCAAGATCGGTATGGCTACACCTTC
j_call: TRBJ2-7; d_call: -; clone_size: -; v_call: TRBV10-2; cdr3_aa: CASNEDSGDSYEQYF; cdr3_nt: TGCGCCAGCAATGAAGATTCGGGTGATTCCTACGAGCAGTACTTC
j_call: TRBJ1-2; d_call: TRBD1; clone_size: -; v_call: TRBV30; cdr3_aa: CAWTRTGYGYTF; cdr3_nt: TGTGCCTGGACCCGGACAGGGTATGGCTACACCTTC
j_call: TRBJ2-1; d_call: TRBD2; clone_size: -; v_call: TRBV11-2; cdr3_aa: CASSPGGGARAYNEQFF; cdr3_nt: TGTGCCAGCAGCCCCGGGGGAGGGGCTCGGGCCTACAATGAGCAGTTCTTC
j_call: TRBJ2-3; d_call: -; clone_size: -; v_call: TRBV12-5; cdr3_aa: CASGLVGQGSDTQYF; cdr3_nt: TGTGCTAGTGGTTTGGTAGGGCAGGGCTCAGATACGCAGTATTTT
j_call: TRBJ2-5; d_call: -; clone_size: once; v_call: TRBV18; cdr3_aa: CASSPFPHSPETQYF; cdr3_nt: TGTGCCAGCTCACCATTCCCTCACTCGCCGGAGACCCAGTACTTC
j_call: TRBJ1-1; d_call: -; clone_size: -; v_call: TRBV7-9; cdr3_aa: CASSPSGGNTEAFF; cdr3_nt: TGTGCCAGCAGCCCCTCGGGGGGGAACACTGAAGCTTTCTTT
j_call: TRBJ2-3; d_call: -; clone_size: -; v_call: TRBV27; cdr3_aa: CASSLTKTSTDTQYF; cdr3_nt: TGTGCCAGCAGTTTAACCAAGACTAGCACAGATACGCAGTATTTT
j_call: TRBJ2-5; d_call: TRBD1; clone_size: -; v_call: TRBV2; cdr3_aa: CASSGQALQETQYF; cdr3_nt: TGTGCCAGCTCCGGACAGGCCCTTCAAGAGACCCAGTACTTC
j_call: TRBJ2-7; d_call: -; clone_size: -; v_call: TRBV30; cdr3_aa: CASEVSGREQYF; cdr3_nt: TGTGCCTCCGAAGTAAGCGGACGCGAGCAGTACTTC
j_call: TRBJ1-2; d_call: -; clone_size: -; v_call: TRBV5-1; cdr3_aa: CASSLDPNSGYTF; cdr3_nt: TGCGCCAGCAGCTTGGATCCTAACTCAGGCTACACCTTC
j_call: TRBJ2-3; d_call: -; clone_size: few; v_call: TRBV5-6; cdr3_aa: CASRTSQEDTQYF; cdr3_nt: TGTGCCAGCCGGACATCCCAGGAGGATACGCAGTATTTT
j_call: TRBJ2-7; d_call: TRBD1; clone_size: -; v_call: TRBV29-1; cdr3_aa: CSVGQGTSTYEQYF; cdr3_nt: TGCAGCGTTGGACAGGGGACGTCAACCTACGAGCAGTACTTC
j_call: TRBJ1-2; d_call: -; clone_size: -; v_call: TRBV2; cdr3_aa: CASSDGGYNYGYTF; cdr3_nt: TGTGCCAGCAGTGATGGCGGATATAACTATGGCTACACCTTC
j_call: TRBJ1-1; d_call: TRBD1; clone_size: -; v_call: TRBV6-1; cdr3_aa: CASSGTGEGLAFF; cdr3_nt: TGTGCCAGCAGTGGGACAGGGGAAGGCTTAGCTTTCTTT
j_call: TRBJ1-1; d_call: TRBD1; clone_size: -; v_call: TRBV27; cdr3_aa: CASSYGQGTEAFF; cdr3_nt: TGTGCCAGCAGTTATGGACAGGGCACTGAAGCTTTCTTT
j_call: TRBJ2-7; d_call: TRBD1; clone_size: -; v_call: TRBV9; cdr3_aa: CASSSGTANYEQYF; cdr3_nt: TGTGCCAGCAGCTCCGGGACAGCCAACTACGAGCAGTACTTC
j_call: TRBJ1-1; d_call: -; clone_size: -; v_call: TRBV18; cdr3_aa: CASSGGLTEAFF; cdr3_nt: TGTGCCAGCTCAGGCGGGCTTACTGAAGCTTTCTTT
j_call: TRBJ2-2; d_call: -; clone_size: -; v_call: TRBV5-1; cdr3_aa: CASSLGSGGYTGELFF; cdr3_nt: TGCGCCAGCAGCTTGGGTTCGGGGGGCTACACCGGGGAGCTGTTTTTT
j_call: TRBJ2-3; d_call: TRBD1; clone_size: once; v_call: TRBV5-4; cdr3_aa: CASSPTGSSTDTQYF; cdr3_nt: TGTGCCAGCAGCCCGACAGGGTCTAGCACAGATACGCAGTATTTT
j_call: TRBJ2-7; d_call: -; clone_size: -; v_call: TRBV11-2; cdr3_aa: CASSWGDRSHEQYF; cdr3_nt: TGTGCCAGCAGCTGGGGGGATAGGTCCCACGAGCAGTACTTC
j_call: TRBJ1-2; d_call: -; clone_size: -; v_call: TRBV10-3; cdr3_aa: CAISKQGSTGYTF; cdr3_nt: TGTGCCATCAGTAAACAGGGATCCACTGGCTACACCTTC